This T cell receptor (beta chain) was found in a study of blood T cell repertoires in COVID-19. CDR3 length: 14 amino acids. In germline, CDR1 is MDHEN, CDR2 SYDVKM. After removal of 6 bases from V and 9 bases from J, the junction contained 12 bases not matched to a gene. This clone has only a few counts. TCRdb's copy holds only in-frame clones and misses some; the assay was immunoSEQ multiplex PCR. The sample contains some 190,000 clones, under 90% of which appear only once. Sequencing was carried out using peripheral blood. The clonotype comes from a person between 65 and 79 years old with COVID-19, enrolled during active disease. The chain carries TRBV28 and TRBJ2-7; 9 positions match TRBD1. The CDR3 spells CASRTSGTGMGQYF. The CDR3 DNA follows: TGTGCCAGCAGAACGTCCGGGACAGGGATGGGGCAGTACTTC.